This T cell receptor (beta chain) was found in a study of T cells expressing NK-cell markers. The study's findings and limits: Questions lingered over whether expanded NKG2C+ T cell clones were HCMV-specific.

TCRdb re-analyzed the 5' RACE reads; it lists each CDR3 protein once, without DNA. The clone table shows 500,000 to 600,000 distinct CDR3 sequences, with the ten largest holding around 4%. CDR3 length: 13 residues. In germline, CDR1 is ENHRY, CDR2 SYGVKD. In the case of this clonotype: What it recognizes is unknown.

This sequence was found in a young man in good health. The sequenced sample consisted of blood T cells: a sorted CD56 or NKG2C T cell subset, CD4+ or CD8+ T cells, or bulk PBMC T cells (not recorded which). V gene TRBV10-3 combines with J gene TRBJ1-2. CDR3 region: CAIISEGPYGYTF.